The 16 T cell receptor beta chains listed next were all sequenced from one sample in a study of response to subunit inactivated influenza vaccine. TCRdb reprocessed the RT-PCR reads via MiXCR and lists one record per CDR3 protein. The sample shows some 540,000 distinct CDR3 sequences, approximately 20% of them seen only once. These same records also appear under a second study, on T cells expressing NK-cell markers. From that study: Beta-chain TCR cDNA was generated via 5'RACE template switching with UMIs.

The sample consisted of CD4+ T cells sorted from PBMCs, taken 11 to 12 days after vaccination. These TCRs come from a man aged 50 or older who received an inactivated influenza vaccine.

This clonotype was seen a handful of times. J is TRBJ2-1 and V is TRBV6-1; TRBD2 agrees at 7 bases. The ends lost 1 base at V and 5 bases at J; junction bases unmatched: 8. Germline loops: CDR1 MNHNS, CDR2 SASEGT. The CDR3 runs to 16 residues. CDR3 sequence reads: CASSEGLGGGHNEQFF. The CDR3 DNA reads as TGTGCCAGCAGTGAAGGATTGGGGGGGGGACACAATGAGCAGTTCTTC.

The genes are TRBV15 and TRBJ1-5, with D unclear. Germline V gene sequence: CDR1 LNHNV, CDR2 YYDKDF (reference sequence). CDR3 length: 17 amino acids. Trimming took off 5 bases at V and 3 bases at J, with 20 bases between the two ends. CDR3 nucleotide sequence: TGTGCCACCAGCGGTTACTTTCTAGGCAAAGACAATCAGCCCCAGCATTTT. This translates into CATSGYFLGKDNQPQHF.

The chain joins TRBV20-1 to TRBJ2-3; D gene unclear. Germline loops: CDR1 DFQATT, CDR2 SNEGSKA (reference sequence). There are 13 residues in the CDR3. The ends were cut back, 3 bases at V and 0 bases at J, with 7 bases in the middle. The CDR3 here is CSASLLSTDTQYF. The CDR3 region has the DNA TGCAGTGCTAGTCTGCTAAGCACAGATACGCAGTATTTT.

This sequence joins TRBV6-1 and TRBJ2-7, with TRBD1 matching 7 bases. The CDR3 totals 15 residues. The trim removed 6 bases at V and 3 bases at J, leaving 11 bases unmatched. The germline V gene has CDR1 MNHNS and CDR2 SASEGT. The CDR3 region has the DNA TGTGCCAGCAGGGCGAGGGACAGTACCAGCTACGAGCAGTACTTC. Its translation: CASRARDSTSYEQYF.

The chain couples TRBV7-2 to TRBJ2-5, with D uncertain. Trimming left V 3 bases short and J 4 bases short, with 9 bases between. Germline values: CDR1 SGHTA, CDR2 FQGNSA. This CDR3 is 13 amino acids long. The CDR3 loop is CASSFMTRETQYF. The CDR3 nucleotides are TGTGCCAGCAGCTTTATGACCCGAGAGACCCAGTACTTC.

This clonotype was counted between two and nine times. The chain combines TRBV9 with TRBJ2-5, with D unclear. The CDR3 is 12 residues long. Germline V gene lookup returns CDR1 SGDLS and CDR2 YYNGEE. V lost 3 bases and J lost 6, with 9 bases in between. The CDR3 loop is CASSANLQTQYF. CDR3 sequence (DNA): TGTGCCAGCAGCGCCAACCTGCAGACCCAGTACTTC.

The chain recombines TRBV20-1 with TRBJ2-2, with 11 bases aligning to TRBD2. Germline-derived CDR1 and CDR2 are DFQATT and SNEGSKA (reference sequence). The ends lost 6 bases at V and 4 bases at J; junction bases unmatched: 4. The CDR3 totals 14 residues. The CDR3 spells CSAPGTSGTGELFF. CDR3 coding DNA: TGCAGTGCCCCCGGGACTAGCGGCACCGGGGAGCTGTTTTTT.

In this sample, this clonotype turned up many times. The DNA of the CDR3 is TGTGCCAGCAGCCCCTCTAGCAATCAGCCCCAGCATTTT. Residues: CASSPSSNQPQHF. V and J are TRBV7-2 and TRBJ1-5; no firm D call. Germline assignment: CDR1 SGHTA and CDR2 FQGNSA. This CDR3 spans 13 amino acids. With 5 bases removed from V and 0 bases from J, the gap between germline ends came to 5 bases.

The CDR3 here is CAWSPLAADTQYF. In DNA form, the CDR3 reads TGTGCCTGGAGTCCTCTAGCTGCAGATACGCAGTATTTT. V gene TRBV30 combines with J gene TRBJ2-3; D possibly corresponds to TRBD2 (5 bases). Trimming removed 2 bases at V and 4 bases at J, with 10 bases between. Per the germline V gene, CDR1 is GTSNPN and CDR2 is SVGIG (reference sequence). CDR3 length: 13 residues.

The chain has TRBV6-2 or TRBV6-3 and TRBJ1-5; tentatively, D is TRBD1 (5 bases). Germline V lookup: CDR1 MNHEY, CDR2 SVGEGT. V shed 2 bases and J shed 6 bases, with 8 bases lying between them. The CDR3 is 13 amino acids. In DNA, the CDR3 is TGTGCCAGCAGTTACGGGGGAACTCAGCCCCAGCATTTT. Translation gives CASSYGGTQPQHF.

J is TRBJ2-3 and V is TRBV20-1; a possible D gene is TRBD1 (5 bases). The CDR3 is 14 residues long. In germline, CDR1 is DFQATT, CDR2 SNEGSKA (reference sequence). The V end was cut by 6 bases, the J end by 6 bases, with 19 bases between. The CDR3 DNA reads TGCAGTGCCACACCCTCCTGGGGCGCCGATACGCAGTATTTT. The encoded protein is CSATPSWGADTQYF.

The chain combines TRBV7-8 with TRBJ2-7; D remains unclear. The CDR3 totals 13 residues. CDR1 is SGHVS, CDR2 FQNEAQ, per germline. V shed 1 base and J shed 3 bases, with 7 bases lying between them. CDR3 residues: CASSLVRYYEQYF. The DNA of the CDR3 is TGTGCCAGCAGCTTAGTCAGATACTACGAGCAGTACTTC.

This CDR3 is CSASAGTGGTDTQYF. Written as DNA, the CDR3 is TGCAGCGCATCAGCGGGGACAGGGGGCACAGATACGCAGTATTTT. The V call is TRBV29-1, the J call TRBJ2-3, with TRBD1 matching over 10 bases. CDR1 and CDR2 (germline): SQVTM, ANQGSEA. The CDR3 is 15 residues long. V gave up 7 bases and J gave up 1 base; unmatched junction bases: 8.

The chain carries TRBV29-1 and TRBJ2-7, with D perhaps TRBD2 (6 bases). V lost 3 bases, J lost 0 bases, and 9 bases lay in between. In germline, CDR1 is SQVTM, CDR2 ANQGSEA. CDR3 length: 13 amino acids. The CDR3 loop reads CSVDAGSSYEQYF. In nucleotides, the CDR3 is TGCAGCGTTGATGCCGGGAGCTCCTACGAGCAGTACTTC.

There are a few counts of this clonotype. The chain combines TRBV6-2 or TRBV6-3 with TRBJ2-3, with unresolved D. Deletions cut 10 bases from V and 1 base from J, with 27 bases between. This CDR3 spans 18 amino acids. Germline loops: CDR1 MNHEY, CDR2 SVGEGT. For the CDR3, the DNA is TGTGCCACCACCCCCGACCGGAGATCACAATATCGCACAGATACGCAGTATTTT. This translates into CATTPDRRSQYRTDTQYF.

This clonotype was counted a few times. V gene TRBV12-3 or TRBV12-4 combines with J gene TRBJ2-5; D is unresolved. Trimming stripped 8 bases from V and 4 bases from J, with 8 bases between. The CDR3 spans 11 residues. The CDR3 nucleotides are TGTGCCAGCCGTGACGCAGAGACCCAGTACTTC. Protein product: CASRDAETQYF.